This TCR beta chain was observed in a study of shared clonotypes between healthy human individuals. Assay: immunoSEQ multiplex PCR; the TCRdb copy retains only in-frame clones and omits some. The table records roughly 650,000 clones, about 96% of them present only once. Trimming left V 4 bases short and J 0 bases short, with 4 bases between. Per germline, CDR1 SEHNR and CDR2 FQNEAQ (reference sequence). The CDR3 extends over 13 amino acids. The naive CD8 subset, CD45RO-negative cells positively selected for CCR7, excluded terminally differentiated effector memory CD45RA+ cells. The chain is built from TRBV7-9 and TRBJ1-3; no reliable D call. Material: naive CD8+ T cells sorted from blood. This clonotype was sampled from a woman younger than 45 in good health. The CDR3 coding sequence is TGTGCCAGCAGCTCCTACTCTGGAAACACCATATATTTT. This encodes CASSSYSGNTIYF.